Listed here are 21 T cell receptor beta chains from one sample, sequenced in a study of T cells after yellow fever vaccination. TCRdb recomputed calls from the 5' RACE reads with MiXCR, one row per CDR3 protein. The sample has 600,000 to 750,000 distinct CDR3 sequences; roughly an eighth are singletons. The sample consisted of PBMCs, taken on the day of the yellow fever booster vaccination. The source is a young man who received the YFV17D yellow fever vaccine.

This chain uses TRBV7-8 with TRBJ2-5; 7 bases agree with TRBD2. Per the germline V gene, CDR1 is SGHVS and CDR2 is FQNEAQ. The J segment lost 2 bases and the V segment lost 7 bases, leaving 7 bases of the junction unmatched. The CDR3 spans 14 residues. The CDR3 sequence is CASIPDGGQETQYF. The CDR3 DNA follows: TGTGCCAGCATCCCGGACGGGGGGCAAGAGACCCAGTACTTC.

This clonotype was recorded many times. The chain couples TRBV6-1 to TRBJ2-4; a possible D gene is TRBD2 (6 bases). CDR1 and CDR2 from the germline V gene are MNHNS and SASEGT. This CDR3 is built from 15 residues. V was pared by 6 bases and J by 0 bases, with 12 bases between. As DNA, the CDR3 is TGTGCCAGCAGCCTTTCGGAGGGAGCCAAAAACATTCAGTACTTC. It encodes CASSLSEGAKNIQYF.

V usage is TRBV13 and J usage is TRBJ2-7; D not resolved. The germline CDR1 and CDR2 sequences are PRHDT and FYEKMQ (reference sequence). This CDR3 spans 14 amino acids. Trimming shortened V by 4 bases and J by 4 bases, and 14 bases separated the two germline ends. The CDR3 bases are TGTGCCAGCAGCTCCCGCCCATCGGAGTACGAGCAGTACTTC. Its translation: CASSSRPSEYEQYF.

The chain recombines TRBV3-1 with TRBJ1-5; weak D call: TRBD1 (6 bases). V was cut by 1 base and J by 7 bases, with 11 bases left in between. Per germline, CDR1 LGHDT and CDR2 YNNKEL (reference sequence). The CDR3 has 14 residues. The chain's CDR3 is CASSQAGDRQPQHF. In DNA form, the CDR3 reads TGTGCCAGCAGCCAAGCAGGGGACCGGCAGCCCCAGCATTTT.

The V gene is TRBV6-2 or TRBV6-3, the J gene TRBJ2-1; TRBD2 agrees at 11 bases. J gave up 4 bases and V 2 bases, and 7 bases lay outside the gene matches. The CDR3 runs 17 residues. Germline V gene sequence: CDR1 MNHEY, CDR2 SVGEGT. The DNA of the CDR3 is TGTGCCAGCAGTTACCTCCTAGCGGGGGGACTTTACAATGAGCAGTTCTTC. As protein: CASSYLLAGGLYNEQFF.

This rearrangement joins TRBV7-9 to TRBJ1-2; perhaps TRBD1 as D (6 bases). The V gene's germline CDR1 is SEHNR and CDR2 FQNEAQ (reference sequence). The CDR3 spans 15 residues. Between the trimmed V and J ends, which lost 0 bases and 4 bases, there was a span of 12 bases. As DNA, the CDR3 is TGTGCCAGCAGCTTAGCGTCGGGGGCGGGCTATGGCTACACCTTC. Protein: CASSLASGAGYGYTF.

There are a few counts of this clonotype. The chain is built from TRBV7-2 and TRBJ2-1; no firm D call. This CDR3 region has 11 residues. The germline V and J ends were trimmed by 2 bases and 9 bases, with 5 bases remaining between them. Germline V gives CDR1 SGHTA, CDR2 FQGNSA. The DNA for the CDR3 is TGTGCCAGCAGCTTACCCTTTGAGCAGTTCTTC. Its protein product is CASSLPFEQFF.

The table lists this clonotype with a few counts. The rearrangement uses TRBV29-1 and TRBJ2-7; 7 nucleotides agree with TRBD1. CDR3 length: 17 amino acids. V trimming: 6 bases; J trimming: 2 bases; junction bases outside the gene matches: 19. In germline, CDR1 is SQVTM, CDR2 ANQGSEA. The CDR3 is CSVVPGHPSRGPYEQYF. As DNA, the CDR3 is TGCAGCGTCGTCCCCGGACATCCTTCAAGGGGGCCCTACGAGCAGTACTTC.

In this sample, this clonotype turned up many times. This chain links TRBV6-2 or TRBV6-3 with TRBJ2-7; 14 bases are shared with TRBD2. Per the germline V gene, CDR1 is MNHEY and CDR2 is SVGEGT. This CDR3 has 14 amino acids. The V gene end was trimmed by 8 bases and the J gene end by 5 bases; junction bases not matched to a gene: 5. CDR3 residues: CASGTSGSYDEQYF. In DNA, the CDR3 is TGTGCCAGCGGGACTAGCGGGAGTTATGACGAGCAGTACTTC.

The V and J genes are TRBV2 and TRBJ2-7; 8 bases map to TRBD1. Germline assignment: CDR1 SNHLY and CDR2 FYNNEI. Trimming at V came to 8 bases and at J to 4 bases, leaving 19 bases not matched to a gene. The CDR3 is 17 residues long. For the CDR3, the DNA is TGTGCCAGCCTTGGCCCGACCTCCGGGACAGGAAGATACGAGCAGTACTTC. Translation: CASLGPTSGTGRYEQYF.

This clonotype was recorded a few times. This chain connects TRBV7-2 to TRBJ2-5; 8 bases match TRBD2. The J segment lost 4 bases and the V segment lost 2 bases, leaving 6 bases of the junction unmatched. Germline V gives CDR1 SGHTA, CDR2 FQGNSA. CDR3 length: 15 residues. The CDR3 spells CASSLITGGLETQYF. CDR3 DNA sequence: TGTGCCAGCAGCTTAATAACGGGAGGGTTAGAGACCCAGTACTTC.

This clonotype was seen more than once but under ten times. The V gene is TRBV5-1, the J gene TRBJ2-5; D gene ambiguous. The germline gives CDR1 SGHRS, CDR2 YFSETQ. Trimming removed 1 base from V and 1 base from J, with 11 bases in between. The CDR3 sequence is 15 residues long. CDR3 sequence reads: CASSLSGSSQETQYF. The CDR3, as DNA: TGCGCCAGCAGCTTGTCCGGCAGCTCCCAAGAGACCCAGTACTTC.

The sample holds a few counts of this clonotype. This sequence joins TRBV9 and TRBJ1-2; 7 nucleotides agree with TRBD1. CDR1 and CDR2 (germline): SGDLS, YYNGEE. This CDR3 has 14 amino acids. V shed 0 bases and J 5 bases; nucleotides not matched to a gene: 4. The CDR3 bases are TGTGCCAGCAGCGTAGCAGGACAGGATTATGGCTACACCTTC. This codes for CASSVAGQDYGYTF.

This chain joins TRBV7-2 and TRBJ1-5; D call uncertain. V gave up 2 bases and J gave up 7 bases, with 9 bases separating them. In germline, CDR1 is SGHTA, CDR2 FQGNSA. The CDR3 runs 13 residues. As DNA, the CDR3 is TGTGCCAGCAGCTTACGGTTCGGGCAGCCCCAGCATTTT. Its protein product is CASSLRFGQPQHF.

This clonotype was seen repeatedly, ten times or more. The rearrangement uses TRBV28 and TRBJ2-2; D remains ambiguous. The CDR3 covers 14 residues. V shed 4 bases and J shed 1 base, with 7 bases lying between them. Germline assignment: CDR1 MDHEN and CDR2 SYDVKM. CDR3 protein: CASSSTLNTGELFF. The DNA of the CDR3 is TGTGCCAGCAGTTCGACGTTGAACACCGGGGAGCTGTTTTTT.

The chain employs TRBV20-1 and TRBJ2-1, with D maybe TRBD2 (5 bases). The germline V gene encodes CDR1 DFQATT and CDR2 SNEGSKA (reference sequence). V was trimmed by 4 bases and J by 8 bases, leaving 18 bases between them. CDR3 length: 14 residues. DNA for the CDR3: TGCAGTGCTATACGCGGAGGCCAATCAGATGAGCAGTTCTTC. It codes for CSAIRGGQSDEQFF.

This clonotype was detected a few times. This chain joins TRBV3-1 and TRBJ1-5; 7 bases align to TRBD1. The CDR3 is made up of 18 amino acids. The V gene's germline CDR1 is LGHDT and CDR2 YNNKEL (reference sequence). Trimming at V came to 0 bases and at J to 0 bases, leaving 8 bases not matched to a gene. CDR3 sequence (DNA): TGTGCCAGCAGCCAAGACGGGGCAGGGGGATATAGCAATCAGCCCCAGCATTTT. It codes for CASSQDGAGGYSNQPQHF.

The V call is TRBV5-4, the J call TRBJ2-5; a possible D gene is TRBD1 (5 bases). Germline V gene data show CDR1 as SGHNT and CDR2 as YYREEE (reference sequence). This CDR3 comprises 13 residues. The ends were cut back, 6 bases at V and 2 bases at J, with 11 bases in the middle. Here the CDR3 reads CASTDGAQETQYF. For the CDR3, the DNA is TGTGCCAGCACCGATGGGGCACAAGAGACCCAGTACTTC. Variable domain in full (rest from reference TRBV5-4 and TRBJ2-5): ETGVTQSPTHLIKTRGQQVTLRCSSQSGHNTVSWYQQALGQGPQFIFQYYREEENGRGNFPPRFSGLQFPNYSSELNVNALELDDSALYLCASTDGAQETQYFGPGTRLLVL.

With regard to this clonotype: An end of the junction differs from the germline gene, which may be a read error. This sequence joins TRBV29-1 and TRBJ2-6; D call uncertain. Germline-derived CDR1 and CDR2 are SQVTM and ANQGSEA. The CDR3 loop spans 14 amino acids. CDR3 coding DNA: TGCAGCGCTGAAGTCAGCTCTGGGGCCAACGTCCTGACTTTC. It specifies CSAEVSSGANVLTF.

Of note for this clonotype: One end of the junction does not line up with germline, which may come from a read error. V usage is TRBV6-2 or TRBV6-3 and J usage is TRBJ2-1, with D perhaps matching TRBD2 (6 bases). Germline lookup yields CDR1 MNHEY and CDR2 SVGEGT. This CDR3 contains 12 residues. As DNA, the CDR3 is TGTACCAGCAGTAGACTAGGCTATGAGCAGTTCTTC. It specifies CTSSRLGYEQFF.

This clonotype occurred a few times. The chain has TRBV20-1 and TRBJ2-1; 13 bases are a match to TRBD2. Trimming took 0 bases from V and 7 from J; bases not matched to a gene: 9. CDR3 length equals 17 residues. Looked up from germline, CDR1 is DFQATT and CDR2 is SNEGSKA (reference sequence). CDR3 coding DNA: TGCAGTGCTAGAGATATGCGACTAGCGGGAGGCTCGAATGAGCAGTTCTTC. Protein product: CSARDMRLAGGSNEQFF.